The next 15 T cell receptor beta chains were all read from a single sample in a study of T cell changes during pregnancy in multiple sclerosis. Method: immunoSEQ multiplex PCR; TCRdb's copy keeps in-frame clones and lacks some. The sample holds 90,000 or so clones, 85% to 95% seen once. The source was peripheral blood, collected before pregnancy. The receptors originated from a female donor with multiple sclerosis, enrolled in a pregnancy study.

V is TRBV5-1 and J is TRBJ2-1; D is possibly TRBD2 (6 bases). Looked up from germline, CDR1 is SGHRS and CDR2 is YFSETQ. This CDR3 has 15 residues. V lost 4 bases and J 5 bases, leaving 16 bases between the germline ends. The CDR3 loop reads CASSLVGTQHNEQFF. The DNA for the CDR3 is TGCGCCAGCAGCCTGGTCGGGACTCAACACAATGAGCAGTTCTTC.

The rearrangement joins TRBV6-1 to TRBJ2-1; 12 positions agree with TRBD2. This CDR3 contains 14 residues. Per the germline V gene, CDR1 is MNHNS and CDR2 is SASEGT. Germline trimming cut 2 bases from V and 10 bases from J; bases unmatched to any gene: 3. DNA for the CDR3: TGTGCCAGCAGTGAAATTCTAGCGGGGGGGGAGCAGTTCTTC. Translating it yields CASSEILAGGEQFF.

This clone was observed a single time. The chain couples TRBV7-2 to TRBJ2-7, with 8 bases matching TRBD1. The germline V gene encodes CDR1 SGHTA and CDR2 FQGNSA. CDR3 length: 17 amino acids. V shed 5 bases, J shed 3 bases, and the junction held 15 bases outside the gene matches. CDR3 residues: CASSPRALPDRGYEQYF. The CDR3 bases are TGTGCCAGCAGCCCTCGAGCCCTCCCCGACAGGGGCTACGAGCAGTACTTC.

This chain connects TRBV5-1 to TRBJ2-2, with D possibly being TRBD2 (6 bases). Per germline, CDR1 SGHRS and CDR2 YFSETQ. The V gene lost 4 bases and the J gene lost 3 bases, with 13 bases spanning the gap. The CDR3 is 15 residues long. CDR3 in amino acids: CASSLEIADTGELFF. DNA of the CDR3: TGCGCCAGCAGCCTGGAAATAGCGGACACCGGGGAGCTGTTTTTT.

This sequence joins TRBV6-5 and TRBJ2-1; unclear D gene. Deletions cut 3 bases from V and 5 bases from J, with 8 bases between. The CDR3 runs 13 residues. CDR1 is MNHEY, CDR2 SVGAGI, per germline. The CDR3 protein is CASSYGQDNEQFF. CDR3 DNA: TGTGCCAGCAGTTATGGGCAGGACAATGAGCAGTTCTTC.

This chain uses TRBV5-1 with TRBJ2-2, with D tentatively TRBD1 (5 bases). The CDR3 is 15 residues long. V shed 0 bases and J shed 6 bases, with 12 bases lying between them. Germline V lookup: CDR1 SGHRS, CDR2 YFSETQ. CDR3 in DNA: TGCGCCAGCAGCTTGGTGGGGCGCGAATCCGGGGAGCTGTTTTTT. This sequence encodes CASSLVGRESGELFF.

The table lists this clone with a few counts. V gene TRBV4-2 combines with J gene TRBJ1-1; tentative D call: TRBD1 (6 bases). The length of the CDR3 is 15 residues. Trimming removed 1 base from V and 1 base from J, with 10 bases in between. Per the germline V gene, CDR1 is LGHNA and CDR2 is YNFKEQ. The CDR3 bases are TGTGCCAGCAGCCAAGGAGAACAGGGGAACACTGAAGCTTTCTTT. Translated, it gives CASSQGEQGNTEAFF.

The chain carries TRBV28 and TRBJ2-5; 7 positions match TRBD1. Germline V CDR1 and CDR2: MDHEN, SYDVKM. J was trimmed by 0 bases and V by 7 bases; bases with no gene match: 8. The CDR3 contains 15 residues. The CDR3 sequence is CASKLGQRYQETQYF. The DNA for the CDR3 is TGTGCCAGCAAACTGGGACAGCGATACCAAGAGACCCAGTACTTC.

Concerning this clone: The same CDR3 also results from other DNA sequences found in this sample. The rearrangement links TRBV7-9 to TRBJ2-7; 8 bases are a match to TRBD1. CDR3 size: 14 residues. The junction had 5 bases not matched to a gene; V was cut back by 5 bases and J by 2 bases. CDR1 is SEHNR, CDR2 FQNEAQ, per germline (reference sequence). The CDR3 loop reads CASSRGQGTYEQYF. The CDR3, as DNA: TGTGCCAGCAGCCGCGGACAGGGCACCTACGAGCAGTACTTC.

The chain uses TRBV11-2 and TRBJ2-2, with D possibly matching TRBD2 (5 bases). Germline loops: CDR1 SGHAT, CDR2 FQNNGV. The V and J ends lost 5 bases and 4 bases respectively, with 17 bases between them. This CDR3 has 16 residues. The CDR3 region is CASSGTGFRGTGELFF. CDR3 DNA: TGTGCCAGCAGCGGCACGGGGTTTCGAGGCACCGGGGAGCTGTTTTTT.

The chain carries TRBV4-2 and TRBJ2-3; TRBD2 aligns across 7 bases. V shed 4 bases, J shed 1 base, and the junction held 2 bases outside the gene matches. The germline CDR1 and CDR2 sequences are LGHNA and YNFKEQ. CDR3 length: 14 amino acids. CDR3 sequence (DNA): TGTGCCAGCAGCCGGGCGGGGGGCACAGATACGCAGTATTTT. Its translation is CASSRAGGTDTQYF.

The chain is built from TRBV6-1 and TRBJ1-5; 7 nucleotides agree with TRBD1. Losses at the gene ends were 3 bases for V and 7 bases for J; bases not matched to a gene: 6. Germline V gene data show CDR1 as MNHNS and CDR2 as SASEGT. CDR3 length: 14 amino acids. The CDR3 loop reads CASSESTGRQPQHF. The CDR3 DNA reads TGTGCCAGCAGTGAGTCGACAGGGCGGCAGCCCCAGCATTTT.

The genes are TRBV30 and TRBJ2-7; 8 bases are a match to TRBD2. V gave up 5 bases and J gave up 2 bases; unmatched junction bases: 2. The length of the CDR3 is 12 residues. Germline lookup yields CDR1 GTSNPN and CDR2 SVGIG (reference sequence). The CDR3 region is CAWRAGAYEQYF. The CDR3 DNA follows: TGTGCCTGGCGAGCGGGAGCCTACGAGCAGTACTTC.

The gene calls are TRBV9 and TRBJ1-2, with D possibly matching TRBD1 (6 bases). The CDR3 loop spans 15 amino acids. Germline assignment: CDR1 SGDLS and CDR2 YYNGEE. Trimming took off 3 bases at V and 5 bases at J, with 17 bases between the two ends. The CDR3 reads CASSARDTDLYGYTF. CDR3 coding DNA: TGTGCCAGCAGCGCCCGGGACACCGATCTTTATGGCTACACCTTC.

The chain recombines TRBV9 with TRBJ2-1; 10 bases align to TRBD1. The CDR3 loop spans 15 amino acids. Germline V CDR1 and CDR2: SGDLS, YYNGEE. Losses at the gene ends were 4 bases for V and 3 bases for J; bases not matched to a gene: 4. The CDR3 spells CASSLGQGVYNEQFF. For the CDR3, the DNA is TGTGCCAGCAGCCTCGGACAGGGGGTCTACAATGAGCAGTTCTTC.